These T cell receptor beta chains were read from a single sample in a study of beta chain features in type 1 diabetes. Measured with immunoSEQ multiplex PCR; TCRdb has only the in-frame clones, and not every one. The sample includes 150,000 or so clones, roughly a tenth of them seen just once. Input material: central memory CD4+ T cells from blood. These receptor sequences come from a man younger than 35 in good health. Each CDR3 is given with its conserved first and last residue. Each record gives: D gene, CDR3 length, J gene, V gene, clone size, CDR3 DNA, CDR3 protein. The D gene is left open where the match is weak. Only part of the rows carry a size: once, few, many, or a class if the clone is expanded.

d_gene: NA
len: 13
j_gene: TRBJ1-3
v_gene: TRBV10-3
abundance: NA
CDR3nt: TGTGCCATCAGTGACAGGGCCGGAAACACCATATATTTT
CDR3aa: CAISDRAGNTIYF

d_gene: TRBD1
len: 14
j_gene: TRBJ2-7
v_gene: TRBV7-9
abundance: many
CDR3nt: TGTGCCAGCAGCTTTACAGGGGCGGCCTACGAGCAGTACTTC
CDR3aa: CASSFTGAAYEQYF

d_gene: TRBD1
len: 14
j_gene: TRBJ2-7
v_gene: TRBV7-9
abundance: few
CDR3nt: TGTGCCAGCAGCAGGGGGCAGGGGATCTACGAGCAGTACTTC
CDR3aa: CASSRGQGIYEQYF

d_gene: TRBD1
len: 18
j_gene: TRBJ2-5
v_gene: TRBV7-9
abundance: few
CDR3nt: TGTGCCAGCAGCTTAGGAAGGACAGGCCACGCCATCCAAGAGACCCAGTACTTC
CDR3aa: CASSLGRTGHAIQETQYF

d_gene: NA
len: 13
j_gene: TRBJ1-5
v_gene: TRBV7-8
abundance: few
CDR3nt: TGTGCCAGCAGCTTAAGTGCAGGGCGACTCCAGCATTTT
CDR3aa: CASSLSAGRLQHF

d_gene: TRBD1
len: 15
j_gene: TRBJ2-7
v_gene: TRBV5-1
abundance: few
CDR3nt: TGCGCCAGCAGCTTGGATCAGGGGGTTGTCTACGAGCAGTACTTC
CDR3aa: CASSLDQGVVYEQYF

d_gene: TRBD2
len: 16
j_gene: TRBJ2-3
v_gene: TRBV27
abundance: NA
CDR3nt: TGTGCCAGCAGTTCTCGGACTAGCGGGGGGGTGGATACGCAGTATTTT
CDR3aa: CASSSRTSGGVDTQYF

d_gene: TRBD1
len: 15
j_gene: TRBJ2-1
v_gene: TRBV11-2
abundance: few
CDR3nt: TGTGCCAGCAGCTCCCTCGGGACAGGGGGTAATGAGCAGTTCTTC
CDR3aa: CASSSLGTGGNEQFF

d_gene: NA
len: 15
j_gene: TRBJ1-2
v_gene: TRBV7-2
abundance: NA
CDR3nt: TGTGCCAGCAATGCCGGTTACGAATCTAACTATGGCTACACCTTC
CDR3aa: CASNAGYESNYGYTF

d_gene: TRBD1
len: 19
j_gene: TRBJ1-6
v_gene: TRBV30
abundance: NA
CDR3nt: TGTGCCTGGAGTGTACGCGGGACAGCATACTCCCTCTATAATTCACCCCTCCACTTT
CDR3aa: CAWSVRGTAYSLYNSPLHF

d_gene: NA
len: 17
j_gene: TRBJ1-6
v_gene: TRBV7-9
abundance: NA
CDR3nt: TGTGCCAGCAGCTTTCCAAGGCGGGGGGGCACCGATTCACCCCTCCACTTT
CDR3aa: CASSFPRRGGTDSPLHF

d_gene: TRBD1
len: 17
j_gene: TRBJ2-5
v_gene: TRBV28
abundance: few
CDR3nt: TGTGCCAGCAGTAAAGGTCGGGGGACAGGGGCACAAGGGACCCAGTACTTC
CDR3aa: CASSKGRGTGAQGTQYF

d_gene: NA
len: 16
j_gene: TRBJ1-2
v_gene: TRBV4-3
abundance: NA
CDR3nt: TGCGCCAGCAGCCAAGTAGGGCAGGGGTTGCACTATGGCTACACCTTC
CDR3aa: CASSQVGQGLHYGYTF

d_gene: TRBD1
len: 14
j_gene: TRBJ2-1
v_gene: TRBV30
abundance: many
CDR3nt: TGTGCCTGGAGAGGACAGGGGGCGGGCCTCTGGCAGTTCTTC
CDR3aa: CAWRGQGAGLWQFF

d_gene: TRBD1
len: 14
j_gene: TRBJ1-1
v_gene: TRBV2
abundance: few
CDR3nt: TGTGCCAGCAGCCTGCGACAGGGGAACACTGAAGCTTTCTTT
CDR3aa: CASSLRQGNTEAFF

d_gene: TRBD1
len: 14
j_gene: TRBJ2-7
v_gene: TRBV5-1
abundance: NA
CDR3nt: TGCGCCAGCAGCTTGCAGGGACAGGGGGACGAGCAGTACTTC
CDR3aa: CASSLQGQGDEQYF

d_gene: TRBD1
len: 17
j_gene: TRBJ2-1
v_gene: TRBV28
abundance: few
CDR3nt: TGTGCCAGCAGTTCCTCAGGGGGCAGGAGCTCCTACAATGAGCAGTTCTTC
CDR3aa: CASSSSGGRSSYNEQFF

d_gene: NA
len: 14
j_gene: TRBJ1-2
v_gene: TRBV14
abundance: few
CDR3nt: TGTGCCAGCAGCCAACTGGGAGGTAACTATGGCTACACCTTC
CDR3aa: CASSQLGGNYGYTF

d_gene: TRBD1
len: 14
j_gene: TRBJ2-7
v_gene: TRBV27
abundance: few
CDR3nt: TGTGCCAGCAGTAGGGGACAGGGGTCCTCCGAGCAGTACTTC
CDR3aa: CASSRGQGSSEQYF

d_gene: NA
len: 13
j_gene: TRBJ2-7
v_gene: TRBV2
abundance: NA
CDR3nt: TGTGCCAGCAGTGAGGCCAGAAACTACGAGCAGTACTTC
CDR3aa: CASSEARNYEQYF

d_gene: NA
len: 11
j_gene: TRBJ2-1
v_gene: TRBV4-1
abundance: NA
CDR3nt: TGCGCCAGCAGCCAAGACTTTGAGCAGTTCTTC
CDR3aa: CASSQDFEQFF

d_gene: NA
len: 15
j_gene: TRBJ1-6
v_gene: TRBV10-3
abundance: few
CDR3nt: TGTGCCATCAGTGAGAACAACTCGGGGGGTTCACCCCTCCACTTT
CDR3aa: CAISENNSGGSPLHF

d_gene: TRBD1
len: 14
j_gene: TRBJ2-7
v_gene: TRBV11-2
abundance: few
CDR3nt: TGTGCCAGCAGCGCCCCGGGACAGCCTGGAAAGGAAACGTTC
CDR3aa: CASSAPGQPGKETF

d_gene: TRBD1
len: 14
j_gene: TRBJ1-6
v_gene: TRBV7-3
abundance: few
CDR3nt: TGTGCCAGCAGCGTAGGGGGCACAGGTTCACCCCTCCACTTT
CDR3aa: CASSVGGTGSPLHF

d_gene: TRBD2
len: 15
j_gene: TRBJ2-1
v_gene: TRBV6-5
abundance: NA
CDR3nt: TGTGCCAGCAGGCAACTAGCGGGGGGGCGGAATGAGCAGTTCTTC
CDR3aa: CASRQLAGGRNEQFF

d_gene: NA
len: 12
j_gene: TRBJ2-7
v_gene: TRBV28
abundance: few
CDR3nt: TGTGCCAGCAGTTTAAACAGCTACGAGCAGTACTTC
CDR3aa: CASSLNSYEQYF